The 24 T cell receptor beta chains below come from one sample, sequenced in a study of blood T cell repertoires in COVID-19. Profiled with immunoSEQ multiplex PCR; TCRdb holds only in-frame clones, not every one. The sample lists some 230,000 clones, 70% to 90% seen once, with 2.9% in the top ten. The sample taken for sequencing was peripheral blood. Receptors originate from a man between 45 and 60 years old who had recovered from COVID-19.

The chain uses TRBV19 and TRBJ2-1; TRBD2 might be the D (6 bases). Per the germline V gene, CDR1 is LNHDA and CDR2 is SQIVND (reference sequence). V was pared by 7 bases and J by 9 bases, with 22 bases between. The CDR3 contains 15 residues. CDR3 DNA: TGTGCCAGTACTGGCCCCCCGGGAGTTGTCGGTGAGCAGTTCTTC. Translated, it gives CASTGPPGVVGEQFF.

The rearrangement links TRBV7-8 to TRBJ1-1, with D possibly TRBD1 on 6 matching bases. There are 15 residues in the CDR3. Trimming took off 1 base at V and 5 bases at J, with 14 bases between the two ends. Germline values: CDR1 SGHVS, CDR2 FQNEAQ. The CDR3 region has the DNA TGTGCCAGCAGCTTAGAACCAGGGGAACGAACTGAAGCTTTCTTT. Translation gives CASSLEPGERTEAFF.

V is TRBV24-1 and J is TRBJ1-3, with D unclear. Trimming pared 7 bases from V and 2 bases from J, leaving 2 bases between. Germline values: CDR1 KGHDR, CDR2 SFDVKD. The CDR3 has 11 residues. The CDR3: CATSAGNTIYF. The CDR3 DNA follows: TGTGCCACCAGCGCTGGAAACACCATATATTTT.

The J gene is TRBJ2-4, the V gene TRBV9; a weak D match, TRBD2 (5 bases). Trimming pared 6 bases from V and 4 bases from J, leaving 14 bases between. The CDR3 contains 14 residues. Germline V gene sequence: CDR1 SGDLS, CDR2 YYNGEE. The CDR3 DNA follows: TGTGCCAGCACCCCGGGGTCTGGAAAAAACATTCAGTACTTC. Translated: CASTPGSGKNIQYF. Full variable domain (remainder filled in from reference TRBV9 and TRBJ2-4): DSGVTQTPKHLITATGQRVTLRCSPRSGDLSVYWYQQSLDQGLQFLIQYYNGEERAKGNILERFSAQQFPDLHSELNLSSLELGDSALYFCASTPGSGKNIQYFGAGTRLSVL.

This chain links TRBV2 with TRBJ2-7, with a weak D call TRBD1 (6 bases). CDR1 is SNHLY and CDR2 is FYNNEI in the germline V gene. This CDR3 has 15 amino acids. V was trimmed by 6 bases and J by 0 bases, leaving 15 bases between them. Here the CDR3 DNA reads TGTGCCAGCAGGCTACAGGGACCAATCTCCTACGAGCAGTACTTC. Its translation is CASRLQGPISYEQYF. Full variable domain (remainder filled in from reference TRBV2 and TRBJ2-7): EPEVTQTPSHQVTQMGQEVILRCVPISNHLYFYWYRQILGQKVEFLVSFYNNEISEKSEIFDDQFSVERPDGSNFTLKIRSTKLEDSAMYFCASRLQGPISYEQYFGPGTRLTVT.

The V gene is TRBV13, the J gene TRBJ2-4, with 9 bases fitting TRBD2. The V gene's germline CDR1 is PRHDT and CDR2 FYEKMQ (reference sequence). The CDR3 runs to 14 residues. V gave up 5 bases and J gave up 8 bases; unmatched junction bases: 7. The CDR3 is CASSLYSGSDIQYF. CDR3 in DNA: TGTGCCAGCAGCCTATATAGCGGGAGCGACATTCAGTACTTC.

This chain connects TRBV28 to TRBJ1-5, with TRBD1 as a possible D gene (5 bases). The CDR3 contains 15 residues. Germline V gene lookup returns CDR1 MDHEN and CDR2 SYDVKM. V shed 7 bases and J shed 7 bases, with 20 bases lying between them. CDR3 in DNA: TGTGCCAGCACCTTGGGACTATTGGCGGGGCAGCCCCAGCATTTT. Amino acids: CASTLGLLAGQPQHF.

J is TRBJ2-3 and V is TRBV27, with 8 nucleotides matching TRBD1. The CDR3 is 18 amino acids. Per germline, CDR1 MNHEY and CDR2 SMNVEV (reference sequence). V was pared by 3 bases and J by 1 base, with 12 bases of the junction left unmatched. The CDR3 nucleotides read TGTGCCAGCAGTTTGGGGTGGGGTAAGACAGGGGGCACAGATACGCAGTATTTT. Encoded protein: CASSLGWGKTGGTDTQYF.

The DNA for the CDR3 is TGTGCCAGCAGCTCGCCGGGACTAGCGGGAGGGTACAATGAGCAGTTCTTC. Its protein product is CASSSPGLAGGYNEQFF. V and J are TRBV7-8 and TRBJ2-1; 16 nucleotides align to TRBD2. V shed 4 bases, J shed 4 bases, and the junction held 4 bases outside the gene matches. CDR1 and CDR2 (germline): SGHVS, FQNEAQ. The CDR3 length is 17 residues. The whole variable domain, remainder taken from reference TRBV7-8 and TRBJ2-1, is GAGVSQSPRYKVAKRGQDVALRCDPISGHVSLFWYQQALGQGPEFLTYFQNEAQLDKSGLPSDRFFAERPEGSVSTLKIQRTQQEDSAVYLCASSSPGLAGGYNEQFFGPGTRLTVL.

The CDR3 reads CASTADRALQPQHF. The DNA for the CDR3 is TGTGCCAGCACAGCGGACAGGGCCCTTCAGCCCCAGCATTTT. The V call is TRBV6-5, the J call TRBJ1-5, with TRBD1 matching 8 bases. CDR1 is MNHEY and CDR2 is SVGAGI in the germline V gene. The CDR3 has 14 residues. V shed 7 bases, J shed 6 bases, and the junction held 8 bases outside the gene matches.

This clone has more than one count but fewer than ten. The V call is TRBV28, the J call TRBJ2-7, with 11 positions matching TRBD1. Per germline, CDR1 MDHEN and CDR2 SYDVKM. CDR3 length: 15 residues. Unmatched junction bases numbered 0, after V lost 0 bases and J lost 2 bases. The CDR3 DNA reads TGTGCCAGCAGTTTATGGGGACAGGGGGCCTACGAGCAGTACTTC. Translated: CASSLWGQGAYEQYF.

The V gene is TRBV5-1, the J gene TRBJ1-1; a weak D match, TRBD1 (6 bases). The CDR3 has 15 amino acids. V was trimmed by 1 base and J by 3 bases, leaving 13 bases between them. From germline, CDR1 is SGHRS and CDR2 YFSETQ. CDR3 bases: TGCGCCAGCAGCTTGAACACGGACAGTTACACTGAAGCTTTCTTT. As protein: CASSLNTDSYTEAFF.

This clone has a single count. CDR3 in amino acids: CASSLPAGTGPNTEAFF. The CDR3 DNA follows: TGTGCCAGCAGCTTACCCGCCGGGACAGGGCCGAACACTGAAGCTTTCTTT. The rearrangement joins TRBV7-9 to TRBJ1-1, with 9 nucleotides matching TRBD1. This CDR3 is 17 amino acids long. Germline loops: CDR1 SEHNR, CDR2 FQNEAQ (reference sequence). After removal of 2 bases from V and 1 base from J, the junction contained 8 bases not matched to a gene.

The chain recombines TRBV18 with TRBJ1-5; D might be TRBD1 (5 bases). Trimming shortened V by 3 bases and J by 0 bases, and 12 bases separated the two germline ends. This CDR3 has 16 amino acids. Germline CDR1 reads KGHSH; CDR2 reads LQKENI. CDR3 sequence (DNA): TGTGCCAGCTCACCTGATGCGGGGCTTAGCAATCAGCCCCAGCATTTT. Encoded protein: CASSPDAGLSNQPQHF.

The J gene is TRBJ2-1, the V gene TRBV28; 9 bases align to TRBD2. CDR1 MDHEN and CDR2 SYDVKM come from the germline V gene. Germline trimming cut 1 base from V and 8 bases from J; bases unmatched to any gene: 6. CDR3 size: 15 residues. CDR3 sequence (DNA): TGTGCCAGCAGTTTATCGGGCGGGAGGGCCGATGAGCAGTTCTTC. This gives the protein CASSLSGGRADEQFF.

The chain joins TRBV14 to TRBJ2-2; 7 bases align to TRBD1. The junction had 3 bases not matched to a gene; V was cut back by 0 bases and J by 5 bases. Per the germline V gene, CDR1 is SGHDN and CDR2 is FVKESK. The CDR3 sequence is 15 residues long. The chain's CDR3 is CASSQERTGTGELFF. CDR3 nucleotides: TGTGCCAGCAGCCAAGAGAGGACAGGTACCGGGGAGCTGTTTTTT.

The chain uses TRBV27 and TRBJ2-7; possibly TRBD1 for D (6 bases). The CDR3 extends over 16 amino acids. CDR1 MNHEY and CDR2 SMNVEV come from the germline V gene (reference sequence). V shed 3 bases and J shed 2 bases, with 17 bases lying between them. The CDR3 region has the DNA TGTGCCAGCAGTTTGTCGATAAGGGACATGGCCTACGAGCAGTACTTC. This codes for CASSLSIRDMAYEQYF.

The chain uses TRBV6-1 and TRBJ2-3; 14 nucleotides align to TRBD2. The germline gives CDR1 MNHNS, CDR2 SASEGT. The CDR3 runs 16 residues. V was clipped by 3 bases and J by 5 bases; unmatched bases: 4. The CDR3 loop reads CASSDGLAGGLDTQYF. Written as DNA, the CDR3 is TGTGCCAGCAGTGATGGACTAGCGGGAGGCTTAGATACGCAGTATTTT.

The genes are TRBV2 and TRBJ1-6; 8 bases map to TRBD1. This CDR3 is built from 14 residues. Germline V gives CDR1 SNHLY, CDR2 FYNNEI. V was clipped by 7 bases and J by 9 bases; unmatched bases: 8. The CDR3 DNA reads TGTGCCAGCAACTTCGGACAGGGAGGTTCACCCCTCCACTTT. Amino acids: CASNFGQGGSPLHF.

The rearrangement uses TRBV27 and TRBJ2-1, with TRBD2 matching over 9 bases. Germline CDR1 reads MNHEY; CDR2 reads SMNVEV (reference sequence). V was clipped by 4 bases and J by 8 bases; unmatched bases: 6. This CDR3 spans 14 amino acids. DNA of the CDR3: TGTGCCAGCAGTTGGGCTAGCGGGATGGATGAGCAGTTCTTC. Translated, it gives CASSWASGMDEQFF.

In its sample, this clone was seen a few times. CDR3 coding DNA: TGTGCCAGCAGCCAGTTCGGGACTAGTTCCTACGAGCAGTACTTC. Amino acid sequence: CASSQFGTSSYEQYF. The V call is TRBV4-2, the J call TRBJ2-7, with 8 bases matching TRBD2. Germline V gene data show CDR1 as LGHNA and CDR2 as YNFKEQ. V shed 3 bases and J 1 base; nucleotides not matched to a gene: 5. CDR3 length equals 15 residues.

This clone was seen a few times. The chain has TRBV2 and TRBJ1-1, with a weak D call TRBD1 (5 bases). The V gene's germline CDR1 is SNHLY and CDR2 FYNNEI. CDR3 length equals 13 residues. Between the trimmed V and J ends, which lost 6 bases and 11 bases, there was a span of 19 bases. CDR3 nucleotides: TGTGCCAGCAGGACGAGGGGAGTTCGGGAGGCTTTCTTT. Its translation is CASRTRGVREAFF.

As DNA, the CDR3 is TGTGCCAGCGGCCAGCTAGGGGAGCCCCAGCATTTT. Encoded protein: CASGQLGEPQHF. This chain connects TRBV7-9 to TRBJ1-5; perhaps TRBD1 as D (5 bases). The CDR3 totals 12 residues. V lost 8 bases, J lost 8 bases, and 13 bases lay in between. From germline, CDR1 is SEHNR and CDR2 FQNEAQ (reference sequence).

The rearrangement links TRBV5-1 to TRBJ1-1; TRBD1 agrees at 9 bases. The length of the CDR3 is 15 residues. CDR1 SGHRS and CDR2 YFSETQ come from the germline V gene. V lost 2 bases to trimming and J lost 4 bases; unmatched junction nucleotides: 6. CDR3 DNA sequence: TGCGCCAGCAGCTTCGGGGACAGGGACAGCACTGAAGCTTTCTTT. Its translation: CASSFGDRDSTEAFF. Full variable domain (missing parts from reference TRBV5-1 and TRBJ1-1): KAGVTQTPRYLIKTRGQQVTLSCSPISGHRSVSWYQQTPGQGLQFLFEYFSETQRNKGNFPGRFSGRQFSNSRSEMNVSTLELGDSALYLCASSFGDRDSTEAFFGQGTRLTVV.